This TCR beta chain derives from a study of shared clonotypes between healthy human individuals. The CDR3 runs to 18 residues. CDR1 and CDR2 from the germline V gene are MGHRA and YSYEKL. Sequencing used immunoSEQ multiplex PCR; TCRdb keeps in-frame clones, though not all of them. The table has hundreds of thousands of clones, around 96% seen once. To note about this clone: A read error may account for a junction end that differs from germline.

Naive CD8 cells were CD45RO-negative, positively selected for CCR7, excluding terminally differentiated effector memory CD45RA+ cells. Study donors comprised healthy, HIV-negative adults devoid of recent acute infection or vaccination. The sequence came from a young woman in good health. The sequenced material came from naive CD8+ T cells sorted from blood. The chain has TRBV4-1 and TRBJ2-1; 9 bases match TRBD2. CDR3 nucleotides: TGCGCCTGCAGCCAGGCCTCGGGACTAGCAGACTCCTACAATGAGCAGTTCTTC. Translation: CACSQASGLADSYNEQFF.